Below, 27 T cell receptor beta chains from the same sample are listed, as sequenced in a study of blood T cell repertoires in COVID-19. The table came from immunoSEQ multiplex PCR; TCRdb's copy has only in-frame clones and leaves some out. The table records 150,000 to 200,000 clones, roughly 79% of them present only once. Sequencing used peripheral blood. These receptors were taken from a man aged 55 to 70 with active or convalescent COVID-19.

This rearrangement joins TRBV6-2 or TRBV6-3 to TRBJ1-2; D gene ambiguous. The V gene's germline CDR1 is MNHEY and CDR2 SVGEGT. Trimming stripped 2 bases from V and 4 bases from J, with 8 bases between. The CDR3 covers 13 residues. CDR3 DNA sequence: TGTGCCAGCAGTTACGCGGAGCTCTATGGCTACACCTTC. Translation: CASSYAELYGYTF.

In this sample, this clone turned up a few times. The chain has TRBV5-1 and TRBJ1-1, with 8 nucleotides matching TRBD1. The CDR3 totals 14 residues. Germline V gene lookup returns CDR1 SGHRS and CDR2 YFSETQ. Trimming cost V 3 bases and J 1 base; bases outside gene matches: 2. Here the CDR3 DNA reads TGCGCCAGCAGCTCGGGACAGGCGAACACTGAAGCTTTCTTT. Residues: CASSSGQANTEAFF.

The rearrangement joins TRBV4-2 to TRBJ2-1; 14 nucleotides line up with TRBD2. There are 17 residues in the CDR3. Trimming cost V 4 bases and J 6 bases; bases outside gene matches: 8. Germline V lookup: CDR1 LGHNA, CDR2 YNFKEQ. The CDR3 DNA is TGTGCCAGCAGCCCCCGGGGACTAGCGGGAGAAGGCAATGAGCAGTTCTTC. Translated, it gives CASSPRGLAGEGNEQFF.

The rearrangement joins TRBV2 to TRBJ2-7, with TRBD2 matching 7 bases. The CDR3 has 13 residues. Germline V lookup: CDR1 SNHLY, CDR2 FYNNEI. J was trimmed by 5 bases and V by 11 bases; bases with no gene match: 12. CDR3 sequence: CAALAGLGNEQYF. CDR3 DNA: TGTGCCGCATTAGCGGGCCTGGGGAACGAGCAGTACTTC.

This clone occurred once. The V gene is TRBV5-6, the J gene TRBJ1-5; TRBD1 might be the D (5 bases). Deletions cut 2 bases from V and 2 bases from J, with 14 bases between. CDR1 SGHDT and CDR2 YYEEEE come from the germline V gene. The length of the CDR3 is 16 residues. CDR3 DNA: TGTGCCAGCAGCTTCCAATGGGGCAGGGGCAATCAGCCCCAGCATTTT. It encodes CASSFQWGRGNQPQHF.

The V and J genes are TRBV2 and TRBJ2-6; D not resolved. This CDR3 has 14 amino acids. The germline V gene encodes CDR1 SNHLY and CDR2 FYNNEI. V lost 6 bases and J lost 1, with 7 bases in between. The CDR3, as DNA: TGTGCCAGCAGGATCGGGTCTGGGGCCAACGTCCTGACTTTC. Its protein product is CASRIGSGANVLTF.

This sequence joins TRBV5-1 and TRBJ1-1; TRBD1 matches 11 bases. The CDR3 sequence is 14 residues long. Germline values: CDR1 SGHRS, CDR2 YFSETQ. V lost 6 bases, J lost 4 bases, and 5 bases stayed unmatched. The chain's CDR3 is CASTPGTGGTEAFF. As DNA, the CDR3 is TGCGCCAGCACCCCGGGGACAGGGGGCACTGAAGCTTTCTTT.

The V call is TRBV6-5, the J call TRBJ1-2, with D possibly matching TRBD1 (5 bases). Germline CDR1 MNHEY, CDR2 SVGAGI. The CDR3 contains 13 residues. Between the trimmed V and J ends, which lost 6 bases and 2 bases, there was a span of 10 bases. The CDR3 loop is CASRDIVNYGYTF. The CDR3, as DNA: TGTGCCAGCAGGGACATAGTCAACTATGGCTACACCTTC.

The rearrangement uses TRBV11-2 and TRBJ2-7, with D uncertain. Looked up from germline, CDR1 is SGHAT and CDR2 is FQNNGV. The CDR3 loop spans 14 amino acids. The V gene lost 2 bases and the J gene lost 0 bases, with 8 bases spanning the gap. The CDR3, as DNA: TGTGCCAGCAGCTTAACTGTCGTCTCCTACGAGCAGTACTTC. It yields the protein CASSLTVVSYEQYF.

The chain uses TRBV4-1 and TRBJ2-3, with TRBD2 matching over 9 bases. The V gene's germline CDR1 is MGHRA and CDR2 YSYEKL. The CDR3 is made up of 15 amino acids. V gave up 4 bases and J gave up 5 bases; unmatched junction bases: 7. Here the CDR3 reads CASSLSGRVEDTQYF. Written as DNA, the CDR3 is TGCGCCAGCAGCCTTAGCGGGAGAGTTGAAGATACGCAGTATTTT.

In its sample, this clone was seen once. This sequence joins TRBV5-6 and TRBJ1-1; D gene uncertain. Trimming took off 2 bases at V and 6 bases at J, with 11 bases between the two ends. Germline CDR1 and CDR2: SGHDT and YYEEEE. The CDR3 is 13 amino acids. The CDR3 protein is CASSFSGHPEAFF. Written as DNA, the CDR3 is TGTGCCAGCAGCTTTTCTGGGCACCCTGAAGCTTTCTTT.

J is TRBJ1-4 and V is TRBV4-2; a possible D gene is TRBD1 (6 bases). Deletions cut 1 base from V and 0 bases from J, with 12 bases between. There are 17 residues in the CDR3. Per germline, CDR1 LGHNA and CDR2 YNFKEQ. This CDR3 is CASSQVGGGPTNEKLFF. CDR3 DNA: TGTGCCAGCAGCCAAGTAGGGGGGGGACCAACTAATGAAAAACTGTTTTTT.

The chain couples TRBV11-2 to TRBJ1-2; D perhaps matches TRBD1 (5 bases). This CDR3 spans 14 amino acids. Germline V gives CDR1 SGHAT, CDR2 FQNNGV. V lost 5 bases and J lost 0, with 10 bases in between. CDR3: CASSLTTANYGYTF. In DNA, the CDR3 is TGTGCCAGCAGCCTCACGACAGCTAACTATGGCTACACCTTC.

The chain recombines TRBV12-3 or TRBV12-4 with TRBJ2-7; tentatively, D is TRBD1 (6 bases). Trimming pared 4 bases from V and 7 bases from J, leaving 14 bases between. The CDR3 loop spans 13 amino acids. This CDR3 reads CASSSNRVGEQYF. As DNA, the CDR3 is TGTGCCAGCAGTTCCAACAGGGTTGGGGAGCAGTACTTC.

The gene calls are TRBV7-2 and TRBJ2-7, with 12 bases that match TRBD2. V lost 5 bases, J lost 3 bases, and 8 bases stayed unmatched. CDR3 length: 16 residues. Per germline, CDR1 SGHTA and CDR2 FQGNSA. CDR3 loop: CASSTTGLAGFYEQYF. CDR3 coding DNA: TGTGCCAGCAGCACTACCGGACTAGCGGGATTCTACGAGCAGTACTTC.

The rearrangement uses TRBV6-2 or TRBV6-3 and TRBJ1-2; D possibly corresponds to TRBD1 (6 bases). V was clipped by 2 bases and J by 6 bases, with 13 bases between them. Looked up from germline, CDR1 is MNHEY and CDR2 is SVGEGT. CDR3 length equals 14 residues. CDR3 sequence (DNA): TGTGCCAGCAGTTACCGACCAAAGGGGGATGGCTACACCTTC. This codes for CASSYRPKGDGYTF.

This clone was seen a few times. The genes are TRBV6-5 and TRBJ1-1; D call uncertain. V shed 2 bases and J shed 1 base, with 8 bases lying between them. This CDR3 is built from 14 residues. Per germline, CDR1 MNHEY and CDR2 SVGAGI. The CDR3 sequence is CASSYGGQNTEAFF. In DNA, the CDR3 is TGTGCCAGCAGTTACGGAGGGCAGAACACTGAAGCTTTCTTT.

The CDR3 DNA follows: TGTGCCACCAGCAGAGTGTTCGGAGGAGGAAACACCATATATTTT. Its translation is CATSRVFGGGNTIYF. This chain connects TRBV15 to TRBJ1-3; D uncertain. The V and J ends lost 1 base and 4 bases respectively, with 11 bases between them. CDR3 length: 15 amino acids. CDR1 and CDR2 (germline): LNHNV, YYDKDF (reference sequence).

The V call is TRBV3-1 (or the pseudogene TRBV3-2), the J call TRBJ1-1, with D tentatively TRBD1 (5 bases). Germline V CDR1 and CDR2: LGHDT, YNNKEL (reference sequence). Trimming shortened V by 3 bases and J by 7 bases, and 12 bases separated the two germline ends. CDR3 size: 13 residues. This CDR3 reads CASSQGSGIEAFF. The CDR3, as DNA: TGTGCCAGCAGCCAGGGATCAGGGATTGAAGCTTTCTTT.

This chain joins TRBV7-2 and TRBJ1-2, with D unclear. The CDR3 covers 14 residues. CDR1 SGHTA and CDR2 FQGNSA come from the germline V gene. Deletions cut 5 bases from V and 6 bases from J, with 16 bases between. As DNA, the CDR3 is TGTGCCAGCAGCCCAACCCCAACCCGCGATGGCTACACCTTC. It is translated as CASSPTPTRDGYTF. Drawing the rest from reference TRBV7-2 and TRBJ1-2, the complete variable domain is GAGVSQSPSNKVTEKGKDVELRCDPISGHTALYWYRQSLGQGLEFLIYFQGNSAPDKSGLPSDRFSAERTGGSVSTLTIQRTQQEDSAVYLCASSPTPTRDGYTFGSGTRLTVV.

This chain uses TRBV6-4 with TRBJ2-1, with 8 nucleotides matching TRBD2. Germline V gene lookup returns CDR1 MRHNA and CDR2 SNTAGT. V lost 2 bases, J lost 5 bases, and 2 bases stayed unmatched. The CDR3 contains 14 residues. CDR3 amino acids: CASSDTSGDNEQFF. CDR3 nucleotides: TGTGCCAGCAGTGACACTAGCGGAGACAATGAGCAGTTCTTC.

V is TRBV14 and J is TRBJ2-7; D is ambiguous. Germline-derived CDR1 and CDR2 are SGHDN and FVKESK. Trimming shortened V by 0 bases and J by 4 bases, and 13 bases separated the two germline ends. This CDR3 comprises 15 residues. CDR3 in DNA: TGTGCCAGCAGCCAAGACGAGGCGCTGCCTTACGAGCAGTACTTC. This codes for CASSQDEALPYEQYF.

The chain employs TRBV27 and TRBJ2-2, with 11 bases lining up with TRBD2. CDR1 and CDR2 from the germline V gene are MNHEY and SMNVEV (reference sequence). The CDR3 is made up of 19 amino acids. V was clipped by 5 bases and J by 0 bases; unmatched bases: 11. CDR3 in amino acids: CASSPRWLAGGSNTGELFF. Here the CDR3 DNA reads TGTGCCAGCAGTCCCCGGTGGCTAGCGGGAGGATCGAACACCGGGGAGCTGTTTTTT.

The CDR3 loop is CASRPRTGGNTEAFF. CDR3 sequence (DNA): TGTGCCAGCAGACCTCGGACAGGGGGCAACACTGAAGCTTTCTTT. The V and J genes are TRBV6-2 or TRBV6-3 and TRBJ1-1; TRBD1 matches at 11 bases. The V and J ends lost 6 bases and 2 bases, in that order; junction bases with no gene match: 5. The CDR3 spans 15 residues. CDR1 is MNHEY, CDR2 SVGEGT, per germline.

This clone was seen many times. V and J are TRBV3-1 (or the pseudogene TRBV3-2) and TRBJ2-3; 9 bases are a match to TRBD2. CDR1 LGHDT and CDR2 YNNKEL come from the germline V gene (reference sequence). Germline trimming cut 0 bases from V and 3 bases from J; bases unmatched to any gene: 13. This CDR3 spans 19 amino acids. The CDR3 DNA sequence: TGTGCCAGCAGCCAAGATCCTAGCGGGAACAGGGGACGAACAGATACGCAGTATTTT. This codes for CASSQDPSGNRGRTDTQYF.

The chain is built from TRBV4-2 and TRBJ2-3, with TRBD2 matching over 11 bases. J was trimmed by 8 bases and V by 4 bases; bases with no gene match: 11. The CDR3 spans 16 residues. The V gene's germline CDR1 is LGHNA and CDR2 YNFKEQ. The CDR3 region is CASSPSLAGGPGTQYF. DNA for the CDR3: TGTGCCAGCAGCCCATCTTTAGCGGGAGGGCCGGGTACGCAGTATTTT.

This chain connects TRBV6-1 to TRBJ1-5; D may be TRBD1 (5 bases). Between the trimmed V and J ends, which lost 2 bases and 4 bases, there was a span of 15 bases. CDR1 is MNHNS and CDR2 is SASEGT in the germline V gene. The length of the CDR3 is 16 residues. The CDR3 coding sequence is TGTGCCAGCAGTGAAAGCCGGGGACTTAGAAATCAGCCCCAGCATTTT. It encodes CASSESRGLRNQPQHF.